This note documents a single T cell receptor (beta chain) sequence. From germline, CDR1 is MNHNS and CDR2 SASEGT. V was shortened by 7 bases and J by 1 base, with 10 bases between the two germline ends. CDR3 length equals 13 residues. These data originate in a study of T cell changes during pregnancy in multiple sclerosis. Clones were sequenced by immunoSEQ multiplex PCR, and TCRdb holds only the in-frame ones, with some missing. This sample carries 80,000 to 130,000 clones, around 93% of them seen once, and the ten largest clones take roughly 0.9%. J is TRBJ1-1 and V is TRBV6-1; D unresolved. Sequencing used peripheral blood, obtained before pregnancy. This receptor was obtained from a female donor with multiple sclerosis, enrolled in a pregnancy study. DNA of the CDR3: TGTGCCAGCAAGCTATTTGCGAACACTGAAGCTTTCTTT. This encodes CASKLFANTEAFF.